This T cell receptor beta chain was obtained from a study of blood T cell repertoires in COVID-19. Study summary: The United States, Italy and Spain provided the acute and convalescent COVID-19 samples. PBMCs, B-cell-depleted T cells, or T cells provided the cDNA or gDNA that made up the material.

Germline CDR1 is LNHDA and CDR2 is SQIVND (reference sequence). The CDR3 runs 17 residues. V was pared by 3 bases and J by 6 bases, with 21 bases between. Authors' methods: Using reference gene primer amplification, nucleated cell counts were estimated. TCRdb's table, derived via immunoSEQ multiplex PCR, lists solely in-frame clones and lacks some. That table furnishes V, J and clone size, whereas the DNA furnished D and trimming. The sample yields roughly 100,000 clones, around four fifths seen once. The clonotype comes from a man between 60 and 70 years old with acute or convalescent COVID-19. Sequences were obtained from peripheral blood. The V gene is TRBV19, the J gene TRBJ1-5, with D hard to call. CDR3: CASSIGGPGSGVQPQHF. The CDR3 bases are TGTGCCAGTAGTATCGGCGGGCCGGGAAGCGGTGTTCAGCCCCAGCATTTT.